These T cell receptor beta chains were read from a single sample in a study of cytomegalovirus exposure and HLA in healthy donors. The data were produced by immunoSEQ multiplex PCR, yet TCRdb's version contains in-frame clones alone and is incomplete. This table has 170,000 or so clones, 77% appearing once. The sample comprised PBMCs. Receptors were obtained from a woman aged 25-40 years in good health and CMV-seropositive. The CDR3 runs from the conserved cysteine through the conserved F or W. The order of the fields is D gene, V gene, clone size, J gene, CDR3 protein, CDR3 DNA. D genes are given only for firm matches. The listing skips clone size in some rows; elsewhere it reads once, few, many or a size class.

TRBD2	TRBV7-2	.	TRBJ2-1	CASSLAASGHNEQFF	TGTGCCAGCAGCTTAGCGGCTAGCGGACACAATGAGCAGTTCTTC
TRBD2	TRBV27	.	TRBJ2-1	CASSFGLAGASSYNEQFF	TGTGCCAGCAGTTTTGGACTAGCGGGGGCTAGCTCCTACAATGAGCAGTTCTTC
.	TRBV6-5	.	TRBJ2-3	CASSKTGDTQYF	TGTGCCAGCAGTAAAACAGGGGATACGCAGTATTTT
TRBD1	TRBV7-6	once	TRBJ2-5	CASSMTGHQETQYF	TGTGCCAGCAGCATGACAGGGCACCAAGAGACCCAGTACTTC
.	TRBV4-1	.	TRBJ2-7	CASSQFQAGTKYGSYEQYF	TGCGCCAGCAGCCAGTTTCAGGCCGGGACAAAATATGGGTCCTACGAGCAGTACTTC
TRBD2	TRBV27	.	TRBJ2-7	CASSLAGAYEQYF	TGTGCCAGCAGTCTAGCGGGTGCCTACGAGCAGTACTTC
.	TRBV28	.	TRBJ2-2	CASSWRSSNTGELFF	TGTGCCAGCAGTTGGAGGAGTAGTAACACCGGGGAGCTGTTTTTT
.	TRBV28	.	TRBJ1-2	CASSMFRQNYGYTF	TGTGCCAGCAGTATGTTTAGACAGAACTATGGCTACACCTTC
.	TRBV5-1	.	TRBJ1-1	CASSSTANTEAFF	TGCGCCAGCAGCTCGACAGCGAACACTGAAGCTTTCTTT
TRBD2	TRBV2	.	TRBJ2-1	CASRGGEAGGLFF	TGTGCCAGCAGGGGGGGGGAAGCGGGAGGTTTGTTCTTC
TRBD1	TRBV18	.	TRBJ1-2	CASSPGQGSGYTF	TGTGCCAGCTCACCCGGACAGGGAAGTGGCTACACCTTC
.	TRBV20-1	.	TRBJ2-7	CSVQAGYEQYF	TGCAGTGTCCAGGCTGGATACGAGCAGTACTTC
.	TRBV6-1	few	TRBJ2-7	CASSGATYEQYF	TGTGCCAGCAGTGGGGCCACGTACGAGCAGTACTTC
.	TRBV29-1	once	TRBJ2-2	CSVEVLNTGELFF	TGCAGCGTTGAAGTATTGAACACCGGGGAGCTGTTTTTT
.	TRBV28	.	TRBJ1-4	CASSYRAGNEKLFF	TGTGCCAGCAGTTACAGGGCCGGGAATGAAAAACTGTTTTTT
.	TRBV30	.	TRBJ1-2	CALSPGSHYGYTF	TGTGCCTTATCCCCCGGGAGCCACTATGGCTACACCTTC
TRBD2	TRBV2	.	TRBJ2-1	CATSGRVRSSYNEQFF	TGTGCCACTAGCGGGAGGGTACGAAGCTCCTACAATGAGCAGTTCTTC
TRBD2	TRBV5-1	.	TRBJ2-1	CASSPLAGTYNEQFF	TGCGCCAGCAGTCCTCTAGCGGGAACCTACAATGAGCAGTTCTTC
.	TRBV28	.	TRBJ1-1	CASSLENRGTEAFF	TGTGCCAGCAGTTTAGAAAACCGGGGGACTGAAGCTTTCTTT
TRBD1	TRBV27	.	TRBJ2-2	CASSRPGTGDTGELFF	TGTGCCAGCAGCCGACCCGGGACAGGGGACACCGGGGAGCTGTTTTTT
.	TRBV4-1	.	TRBJ2-5	CASSQEGTKFQETQYF	TGCGCCAGCAGCCAAGAGGGTACTAAATTCCAAGAGACCCAGTACTTC
TRBD2	TRBV5-1	.	TRBJ2-5	CASSNGLAGGQETQYF	TGCGCCAGCAGCAACGGACTAGCGGGAGGCCAGGAGACCCAGTACTTC
TRBD1	TRBV4-3	.	TRBJ1-1	CASSQWRGRAFF	TGCGCCAGCAGCCAATGGAGGGGGCGGGCTTTCTTT
TRBD2	TRBV9	.	TRBJ2-3	CASSVGTSDTQYF	TGTGCCAGCAGCGTAGGGACTAGTGATACGCAGTATTTT
TRBD2	TRBV7-2	.	TRBJ2-2	CASSLKAPERGNTGELFF	TGTGCCAGCAGCTTAAAGGCCCCGGAGCGGGGGAACACCGGGGAGCTGTTTTTT
TRBD1	TRBV7-3	.	TRBJ1-1	CASSWLDRANTEAFF	TGTGCCAGCAGCTGGTTGGACAGGGCGAACACTGAAGCTTTCTTT
TRBD1	TRBV10-3	.	TRBJ2-2	CAITPTGDTGELFF	TGTGCCATCACCCCGACAGGGGACACCGGGGAGCTGTTTTTT
.	TRBV10-1	.	TRBJ2-7	CASSELRSYEQYF	TGCGCCAGCAGTGAACTACGCTCCTACGAGCAGTACTTC
TRBD2	TRBV28	.	TRBJ2-7	CASLTSGYYEQYF	TGTGCCAGCTTAACTAGCGGTTACTACGAGCAGTACTTC
TRBD2	TRBV9	once	TRBJ2-5	CASSATSASVETQYF	TGTGCCAGCAGCGCGACTAGCGCAAGCGTAGAGACCCAGTACTTC
.	TRBV28	few	TRBJ1-5	CATNGRGSNQPQHF	TGTGCCACCAACGGCAGGGGAAGCAATCAGCCCCAGCATTTT
TRBD2	TRBV27	.	TRBJ2-1	CASSPSPKGLALFNEQFF	TGTGCCAGCAGTCCATCACCCAAGGGACTAGCGTTATTTAATGAGCAGTTCTTC
TRBD2	TRBV7-9	.	TRBJ2-7	CASSSRASGSYEQYF	TGTGCCAGCAGCTCCCGGGCTAGCGGGAGTTACGAGCAGTACTTC
.	TRBV27	.	TRBJ1-5	CASSLFRGGNQPQHF	TGTGCCAGCAGTTTGTTCAGGGGTGGCAATCAGCCCCAGCATTTT
.	TRBV5-1	.	TRBJ1-2	CASSLGWAGVNYGYTF	TGCGCCAGCAGCTTGGGTTGGGCAGGGGTTAACTATGGCTACACCTTC
TRBD2	TRBV7-2	.	TRBJ2-5	CASSLEIREGKTQYF	TGTGCCAGCAGCTTAGAAATCAGGGAGGGAAAGACCCAGTACTTC
TRBD1	TRBV11-2	.	TRBJ1-1	CASSLASGQVHTEAFF	TGTGCCAGCAGCTTAGCCTCGGGACAGGTACACACTGAAGCTTTCTTT
.	TRBV30	once	TRBJ2-7	CAWSGLFGYEQYF	TGTGCCTGGTCGGGACTTTTCGGGTACGAGCAGTACTTC
TRBD1	TRBV5-1	.	TRBJ1-2	CASSPGQATNYGYTF	TGCGCCAGCAGCCCGGGACAGGCTACTAACTATGGCTACACCTTC
.	TRBV10-1	few	TRBJ1-1	CASSERGGLGRNTEAFF	TGCGCCAGCAGTGAGAGGGGGGGGCTGGGGAGGAACACTGAAGCTTTCTTT
TRBD2	TRBV2	few	TRBJ2-1	CASRKSWGLAGNEQFF	TGTGCCAGCAGAAAATCCTGGGGACTAGCGGGTAATGAGCAGTTCTTC
TRBD1	TRBV28	once	TRBJ2-7	CAALAGTGVYEQYF	TGTGCCGCACTCGCCGGGACAGGGGTGTACGAGCAGTACTTC
.	TRBV2	.	TRBJ2-5	CASSGAFQETQYF	TGTGCCAGCAGTGGGGCCTTCCAAGAGACCCAGTACTTC
.	TRBV7-2	.	TRBJ2-7	CASSSSLGEQYF	TGTGCCAGCAGTTCAAGCCTCGGCGAGCAGTACTTC
.	TRBV28	few	TRBJ1-5	CASSQGGVRQPQHF	TGTGCCAGCAGTCAGGGCGGGGTAAGGCAGCCCCAGCATTTT
.	TRBV18	.	TRBJ2-6	CASSPPNKGNFISGANVLTF	TGTGCCAGCTCACCACCCAATAAGGGGAATTTCATATCTGGGGCCAACGTCCTGACTTTC
.	TRBV30	.	TRBJ1-2	CACEANYGYTF	TGTGCCTGTGAGGCCAACTATGGCTACACCTTC
TRBD1	TRBV19	once	TRBJ2-1	CASSGQGAGLEEQFF	TGTGCCAGTAGTGGCCAGGGGGCTGGTCTGGAGGAGCAGTTCTTC
.	TRBV6-1	.	TRBJ2-7	CASEVSNRLYEQYF	TGTGCCAGCGAGGTATCAAATCGACTCTACGAGCAGTACTTC
.	TRBV10-1	few	TRBJ2-7	CASNPSQSRVSYEQYF	TGCGCCAGCAACCCCTCGCAAAGCAGGGTATCCTACGAGCAGTACTTC
.	TRBV5-5	.	TRBJ1-5	CASSFKEGLNQPQHF	TGTGCCAGCAGCTTCAAGGAGGGCCTCAATCAGCCCCAGCATTTT
TRBD2	TRBV7-2	.	TRBJ2-7	CASSSPGLPSSYEQYF	TGTGCCAGCAGCTCCCCGGGACTACCAAGCTCCTACGAGCAGTACTTC
.	TRBV9	few	TRBJ2-1	CASSSLTYNEQFF	TGTGCCAGCAGCTCCTTGACTTACAATGAGCAGTTCTTC
TRBD2	TRBV4-2	.	TRBJ2-7	CASSPGGSGSYEQYF	TGTGCCAGCAGCCCTGGGGGTAGCGGGAGCTACGAGCAGTACTTC
TRBD2	TRBV5-1	.	TRBJ2-7	CASSLDLAGEAEQYF	TGCGCCAGCAGCTTGGACCTAGCGGGAGAGGCCGAGCAGTACTTC